This T cell receptor (beta chain) was obtained from a study of T cell responses to AZD1222 COVID-19 vaccine. Profiled with immunoSEQ multiplex PCR; TCRdb holds only in-frame clones, not every one. The table shows about 160,000 clones, with 85% to 90% occurring only once. This CDR3 region has 12 residues. The germline CDR1 and CDR2 sequences are MNHEY and SVGAGI. V was cut by 2 bases and J by 6 bases, with 8 bases left in between. This clone occurred once. The clonotype was recovered from an adult in good health. Source: peripheral blood, taken on day 0 of AZD1222 vaccination. The chain carries TRBV6-5 and TRBJ2-7; no reliable D call. CDR3 amino acids: CASSYGTGEQYF. The DNA of the CDR3 is TGTGCCAGCAGTTACGGAACGGGCGAGCAGTACTTC.